This entry features one TCR beta chain sequence. What this receptor recognizes is not known. No much larger clone is present one base from it, and per-base qualities are unavailable. Blood samples were collected up to 4 times in the first month after transplant and then at least monthly when available. The germline V gene supplies CDR1 MDHEN and CDR2 SYDVKM. The CDR3 sequence holds 12 residues, the cysteine and phenylalanine included. Only the CDR3 part of the read is kept: 36 bases, read in frame from the first base. Clipping removes 2 bases from V and 13 bases from J, with 5 as the unmatched junction base count. This entry is derived from a study of graft-versus-host responses after intestinal transplantation (dated by TCRdb to the early 2020s). Broadly, across the study: Multivisceral, liver-intestinal, or isolated intestinal transplants were received by the recipients. Every recipient was given anti-thymocyte globulin induction, followed by about three years of maintenance tacrolimus and steroids. After intestinal transplantation, graft-versus-host and host-versus-graft alloreactive T cell clones in the graft, circulation and bone marrow were tracked using bulk TCR-beta CDR3 sequencing. To identify alloreactive clones, pre-transplant mixed lymphocyte reaction products were sequenced and then compared with unstimulated pre-transplant donor and recipient T cells. Of the roughly 26 intestinal transplant recipients enrolled in the cohort, one of whom was a retransplant, a few patients without pretransplant specimens were excluded. A peak of at least 4% donor T cells among recipient peripheral blood mononuclear cells was the definition used for donor T cell macrochimerism. Rather than going through the commercial service, samples from three later patients were sequenced in-house on an Illumina MiSeq and processed with MiXCR.

On the study overall, not on this receptor specifically: Conclusions were limited by the relatively low number and heterogeneity of intestinal transplant patients. GvH clones were found in recipient bone marrow, and some of the GvH clones appeared earlier in ileal mucosa or blood, which is consistent with an intestinal mucosal origin. Early after transplant, peak levels of circulating GvH clones were associated with declines in HvG clones. In the allografts of patients with donor T cell macrochimerism, GvH to HvG T cell clonal ratios were high.

Receptors were amplified or captured by the immunoSEQ multiplex PCR assay. Adaptive Biotechnologies carried out high-throughput TCR-beta CDR3 sequencing of genomic DNA for most patients. Processing in the source paper ran as follows. TCR sequencing data were retrieved from Adaptive's ImmunoSEQ software for some 19 patients, whereas three other patients were processed with MiXCR and VDJtools. CDR3 nucleotide sequences shared by donor and recipient were removed because the origin of these sequences could not be assigned. To be classed as alloreactive, a clone needed at least 2-fold expansion over unstimulated cells and a minimum CFSE-low frequency of 0.002% (template counts) or 0.001% (read counts). Clones detected in sequenced pre-transplant spleen, lymph node, or MLR CFSE-low populations of the donor or recipient were defined as mappable. Cumulative frequency of alloreactive clones was calculated as a percentage of all sequences weighted by copy number. What TCRdb holds here is the immuneACCESS table cut down to in-frame rearrangements. Part of the clones is not present; checked against another copy, under half of the missing clones reflect an unresolved V gene, and the others are unexplained. V and J calls and clone size follow that table, whereas D and trimming were derived from the DNA. Counted in this sample were 37,000 or so clones; roughly nine tenths of them appeared once. Over 2% of the sample lies in the top ten.

The V and J segments used are TRBV28 and TRBJ2-1; 7 central nucleotides agree with TRBD2. The clonotype originates from a human patient who received an intestinal transplant, so some T cells may come from the graft donor. This specimen consisted of PBMCs, obtained around 43 weeks after intestinal transplant. The CDR3 protein sequence reads: CASSLGRGLQFF. The DNA is as follows: TGTGCCAGCAGTTTAGGGCGGGGACTACAGTTCTTC.